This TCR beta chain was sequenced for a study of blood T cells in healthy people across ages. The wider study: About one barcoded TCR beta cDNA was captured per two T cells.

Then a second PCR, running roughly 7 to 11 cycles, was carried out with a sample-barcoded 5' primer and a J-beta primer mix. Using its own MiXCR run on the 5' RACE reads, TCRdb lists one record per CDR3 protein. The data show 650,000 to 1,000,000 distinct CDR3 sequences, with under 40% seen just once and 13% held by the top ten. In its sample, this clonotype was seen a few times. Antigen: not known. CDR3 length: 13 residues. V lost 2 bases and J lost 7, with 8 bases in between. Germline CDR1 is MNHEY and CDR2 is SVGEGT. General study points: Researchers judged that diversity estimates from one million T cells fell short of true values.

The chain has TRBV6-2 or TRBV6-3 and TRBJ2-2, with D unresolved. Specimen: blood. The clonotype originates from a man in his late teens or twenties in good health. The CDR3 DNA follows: TGTGCCAGCAGTTACGGGCGGATCGGGGAGCTGTTTTTT. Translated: CASSYGRIGELFF.